The entry that follows covers one T cell receptor beta chain sequence. This sample is part of a study of cytomegalovirus exposure and HLA in healthy donors. 13 Jbeta primers and 60 Vbeta primers were used for the PCR. Method: immunoSEQ multiplex PCR; TCRdb's copy keeps in-frame clones and lacks some. The sample has 200,000 or so clones, around 75% seen once. In germline, CDR1 is SQVTM, CDR2 ANQGSEA. This CDR3 spans 13 amino acids. The V end lost 5 bases, the J end lost 0 bases, and 10 bases lay between the germline ends. The chain uses TRBV29-1 and TRBJ1-1, with D perhaps TRBD1 (6 bases). The sequenced sample was PBMCs. The source of this sequence is a woman in her 30s in good health and CMV-seropositive. CDR3 sequence reads: CSVYGDMNTEAFF. CDR3 DNA sequence: TGCAGCGTTTATGGGGACATGAACACTGAAGCTTTCTTT.